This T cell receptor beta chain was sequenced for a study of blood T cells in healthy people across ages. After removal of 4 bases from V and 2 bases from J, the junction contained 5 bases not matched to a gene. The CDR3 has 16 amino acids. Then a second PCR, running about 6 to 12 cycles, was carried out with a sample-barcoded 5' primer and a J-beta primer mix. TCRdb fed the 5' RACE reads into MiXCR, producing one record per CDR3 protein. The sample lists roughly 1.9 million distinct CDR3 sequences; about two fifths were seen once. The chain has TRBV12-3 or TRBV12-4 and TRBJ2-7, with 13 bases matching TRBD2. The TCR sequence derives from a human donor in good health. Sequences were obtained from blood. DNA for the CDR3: TGTGCCAGCAGTTATGCACTAGCGGGGGGGACCTACGAGCAGTACTTC. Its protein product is CASSYALAGGTYEQYF.